The 29 T cell receptor beta chains reported below all come from one sample, sequenced in a study of graft-versus-host responses after intestinal transplantation. TCRdb's table, derived via immunoSEQ multiplex PCR, lists solely in-frame clones and lacks some. The table records approximately 80,000 clones, roughly 91% of them present only once. These TCRs are of unknown antigen specificity. The sequences come from unstimulated CD4+ T cells sorted from spleen or lymph node cells, collected before intestinal transplant. These receptors all stem from a human donor who received an intestinal transplant.

The chain joins TRBV6-6 to TRBJ2-7; the match to TRBD1 covers 8 bases. Germline-derived CDR1 and CDR2 are MNHNY and SVGAGI (reference sequence). V lost 2 bases to trimming and J lost 2 bases; unmatched junction nucleotides: 8. The CDR3 runs to 16 residues. CDR3 coding DNA: TGTGCCAGCAGTTACCTGGGCGGGACAGGCCCCTACGAGCAGTACTTC. Translated: CASSYLGGTGPYEQYF.

The chain links TRBV28 to TRBJ2-3; TRBD2 agrees at 10 bases. The length of the CDR3 is 15 residues. In germline, CDR1 is MDHEN, CDR2 SYDVKM. V was clipped by 6 bases and J by 5 bases; unmatched bases: 8. CDR3: CASSPSGGAVDTQYF. The CDR3 DNA sequence: TGTGCCAGCAGCCCCAGCGGGGGGGCCGTAGATACGCAGTATTTT.

This rearrangement joins TRBV5-1 to TRBJ2-5; 8 bases are shared with TRBD2. Looked up from germline, CDR1 is SGHRS and CDR2 is YFSETQ. This CDR3 is built from 16 residues. Trimming cost V 0 bases and J 0 bases; bases outside gene matches: 4. CDR3 loop: CASSLARGGDQETQYF. The DNA of the CDR3 is TGCGCCAGCAGCTTGGCCCGGGGGGGAGACCAAGAGACCCAGTACTTC. Full variable domain (outside the CDR3, taken from reference TRBV5-1 and TRBJ2-5): KAGVTQTPRYLIKTRGQQVTLSCSPISGHRSVSWYQQTPGQGLQFLFEYFSETQRNKGNFPGRFSGRQFSNSRSEMNVSTLELGDSALYLCASSLARGGDQETQYFGPGTRLLVL.

The chain has TRBV5-1 and TRBJ1-1, with TRBD1 matching over 7 bases. With 2 bases clipped from V and 0 bases from J, the junction kept 4 bases outside the gene matches. Germline lookup yields CDR1 SGHRS and CDR2 YFSETQ. CDR3 size: 15 residues. CDR3 sequence (DNA): TGCGCCAGCAGCTTTGGGGACAGCATGAACACTGAAGCTTTCTTT. It codes for CASSFGDSMNTEAFF.

V usage is TRBV6-4 and J usage is TRBJ2-3; 14 bases line up with TRBD2. This CDR3 contains 17 residues. V lost 4 bases to trimming and J lost 2 bases; unmatched junction nucleotides: 5. From germline, CDR1 is MRHNA and CDR2 SNTAGT. CDR3 DNA sequence: TGTGCCAGCAGTGGGACTAGCGGGAGGATTATCACAGATACGCAGTATTTT. Translation gives CASSGTSGRIITDTQYF.

The chain links TRBV27 to TRBJ2-5; TRBD1 agrees at 10 bases. Losses at the gene ends were 4 bases for V and 7 bases for J; bases not matched to a gene: 24. Germline V CDR1 and CDR2: MNHEY, SMNVEV (reference sequence). The CDR3 length is 20 residues. In DNA form, the CDR3 reads TGTGCCAGCAGTTCCCGAACCGGGACAGGGGTCTTATGGCCCGTGGGGACCCAGTACTTC. Amino acid sequence: CASSSRTGTGVLWPVGTQYF.

The chain uses TRBV2 and TRBJ2-1; tentatively, D is TRBD1 (6 bases). Trimming shortened V by 6 bases and J by 0 bases, and 12 bases separated the two germline ends. Germline assignment: CDR1 SNHLY and CDR2 FYNNEI. The CDR3 extends over 15 amino acids. CDR3 nucleotide sequence: TGTGCCAGCAGCACCACAGGGAGCTCCTACAATGAGCAGTTCTTC. Protein sequence: CASSTTGSSYNEQFF.

This sequence joins TRBV10-1 and TRBJ1-6; no reliable D call. V gave up 8 bases and J gave up 10 bases, with 21 bases separating them. Germline V gene data show CDR1 as WNHNN and CDR2 as SYGVQD (reference sequence). CDR3 length: 15 amino acids. The DNA for the CDR3 is TGCGCCAGCCGGACTAGACATACCCTCTGCTCACCCCTCCACTTT. It translates to CASRTRHTLCSPLHF.

This clone was recorded only once. V gene TRBV28 combines with J gene TRBJ2-7, with 10 positions matching TRBD1. The ends lost 5 bases at V and 5 bases at J; junction bases unmatched: 9. From germline, CDR1 is MDHEN and CDR2 SYDVKM. This CDR3 is built from 15 residues. The CDR3 reads CASSLPGQGFHEQYF. The CDR3 DNA sequence: TGTGCCAGCAGTCTGCCGGGACAGGGGTTCCACGAGCAGTACTTC.

This rearrangement joins TRBV6-6 to TRBJ2-5; D uncertain. V lost 5 bases and J 5 bases, leaving 15 bases between the germline ends. Germline CDR1 and CDR2: MNHNY and SVGAGI (reference sequence). The CDR3 extends over 14 amino acids. The CDR3 DNA is TGTGCCAGCAGTCAAACATTGAACGGGGAGACCCAGTACTTC. This gives the protein CASSQTLNGETQYF.

The chain links TRBV29-1 to TRBJ1-1, with 10 positions matching TRBD1. The V gene end was trimmed by 6 bases and the J gene end by 8 bases; junction bases not matched to a gene: 3. The CDR3 loop spans 11 amino acids. Germline V lookup: CDR1 SQVTM, CDR2 ANQGSEA. The DNA for the CDR3 is TGCAGCGTAGACAGGGGGCGAGAAGCTTTCTTT. It specifies CSVDRGREAFF.

There are a few counts of this clone. This chain uses TRBV18 with TRBJ2-7, with D possibly matching TRBD2 (5 bases). CDR3 length: 11 amino acids. Trimming stripped 4 bases from V and 7 bases from J, with 8 bases between. From germline, CDR1 is KGHSH and CDR2 LQKENI. The CDR3 protein is CASSLTNEQYF. The CDR3 DNA reads TGTGCCAGCTCACTGACTAATGAGCAGTACTTC.

The chain employs TRBV5-4 and TRBJ2-2; D not certain. The germline V and J ends were trimmed by 1 base and 0 bases, with 7 bases remaining between them. The germline V gene has CDR1 SGHNT and CDR2 YYREEE (reference sequence). The CDR3 has 15 amino acids. In DNA form, the CDR3 reads TGTGCCAGCAGCTTGAAACTCTCGAACACCGGGGAGCTGTTTTTT. Translated, it gives CASSLKLSNTGELFF.

This sequence joins TRBV11-2 and TRBJ2-7, with 8 positions matching TRBD2. Germline V gene lookup returns CDR1 SGHAT and CDR2 FQNNGV. This CDR3 is built from 13 residues. V shed 6 bases and J 6 bases; nucleotides not matched to a gene: 7. CDR3 sequence reads: CASRTAGTSEQYF. The CDR3 region has the DNA TGTGCCAGCAGGACTGCCGGGACTAGCGAGCAGTACTTC.

This sequence joins TRBV11-2 and TRBJ2-7; the match to TRBD1 covers 7 bases. V lost 6 bases and J lost 3; bases outside the gene matches: 17. The germline gives CDR1 SGHAT, CDR2 FQNNGV. There are 17 residues in the CDR3. As DNA, the CDR3 is TGTGCCAGCAGTCACAACAGGGGCCGCGCGCGCTTCTACGAGCAGTACTTC. Its protein is CASSHNRGRARFYEQYF.

The gene calls are TRBV7-3 and TRBJ2-3; a weak D match, TRBD1 (6 bases). This CDR3 contains 15 residues. The V end lost 1 base, the J end lost 2 bases, and 10 bases lay between the germline ends. CDR1 and CDR2 from the germline V gene are SGHTA and FQGTGA. CDR3 in amino acids: CASSLRGLNTDTQYF. CDR3 in DNA: TGTGCCAGCAGCTTAAGGGGGCTCAACACAGATACGCAGTATTTT.

The rearrangement joins TRBV9 to TRBJ2-3; a weak D match, TRBD1 (5 bases). The length of the CDR3 is 16 residues. Germline V gene sequence: CDR1 SGDLS, CDR2 YYNGEE. V gave up 4 bases and J gave up 1 base, with 16 bases separating them. The CDR3 region has the DNA TGTGCCAGCAGCCCTGTCGGACACGGCGGCACAGATACGCAGTATTTT. Its protein product is CASSPVGHGGTDTQYF. Complete variable domain (other parts from reference TRBV9 and TRBJ2-3): DSGVTQTPKHLITATGQRVTLRCSPRSGDLSVYWYQQSLDQGLQFLIQYYNGEERAKGNILERFSAQQFPDLHSELNLSSLELGDSALYFCASSPVGHGGTDTQYFGPGTRLTVL.

This sequence joins TRBV6-5 and TRBJ1-6, with 12 nucleotides matching TRBD1. CDR1 MNHEY and CDR2 SVGAGI come from the germline V gene. This CDR3 contains 14 residues. Trimming took 5 bases from V and 7 from J; bases not matched to a gene: 0. The CDR3 spells CASSGTGGNSPLHF. In DNA, the CDR3 is TGTGCCAGCAGTGGGACAGGGGGCAATTCACCCCTCCACTTT.

This clone was counted a single time. The chain employs TRBV28 and TRBJ2-7; 8 bases match TRBD1. Losses at the gene ends were 9 bases for V and 0 bases for J; bases not matched to a gene: 4. Germline V gene lookup returns CDR1 MDHEN and CDR2 SYDVKM. This CDR3 contains 13 residues. CDR3 in amino acids: CASKQGGSYEQYF. CDR3 DNA: TGTGCCAGTAAACAGGGGGGCTCCTACGAGCAGTACTTC.

The CDR3 DNA is TGTGCCAGTAGTCCCCGGGACAGGAGGAGGTACACTGAAGCTTTCTTT. Encoded protein: CASSPRDRRRYTEAFF. The chain is built from TRBV19 and TRBJ1-1; 8 bases agree with TRBD1. In germline, CDR1 is LNHDA, CDR2 SQIVND (reference sequence). This CDR3 is 16 amino acids long. The V gene end was trimmed by 5 bases and the J gene end by 3 bases; junction bases not matched to a gene: 11.

The chain employs TRBV14 and TRBJ1-6; D not certain. CDR3 size: 14 residues. The germline V gene has CDR1 SGHDN and CDR2 FVKESK. Deletions cut 1 base from V and 9 bases from J, with 10 bases between. The CDR3 is CASSQVWSGSPLHF. CDR3 DNA: TGTGCCAGCAGCCAAGTCTGGTCGGGTTCACCCCTCCACTTT.

This clone was detected only once. The CDR3 DNA reads as TGTGCCAGCACCGACCCCGGGACAGGGAGGGGTACTAATGAAAAACTGTTTTTT. It encodes CASTDPGTGRGTNEKLFF. The chain uses TRBV2 and TRBJ1-4; 9 positions agree with TRBD1. CDR3 length equals 18 residues. Trimming at V came to 7 bases and at J to 2 bases, leaving 14 bases not matched to a gene. CDR1 and CDR2 (germline): SNHLY, FYNNEI.

This sequence joins TRBV27 and TRBJ2-7, with TRBD2 matching over 7 bases. Looked up from germline, CDR1 is MNHEY and CDR2 is SMNVEV (reference sequence). This CDR3 comprises 15 residues. The V gene end was trimmed by 0 bases and the J gene end by 2 bases; junction bases not matched to a gene: 4. CDR3 sequence reads: CASSLSWGGAYEQYF. The CDR3 coding sequence is TGTGCCAGCAGTTTATCTTGGGGGGGGGCCTACGAGCAGTACTTC.

The gene calls are TRBV2 and TRBJ2-3; 8 bases map to TRBD2. The CDR3 has 14 amino acids. Germline-derived CDR1 and CDR2 are SNHLY and FYNNEI. J lost 3 bases, V lost 9 bases, and 8 bases had no gene match. CDR3 protein: CASRAGVYTDTQYF. CDR3 coding DNA: TGTGCCAGTCGAGCGGGGGTTTATACAGATACGCAGTATTTT. The full variable domain, completed using reference TRBV2 and TRBJ2-3, is EPEVTQTPSHQVTQMGQEVILRCVPISNHLYFYWYRQILGQKVEFLVSFYNNEISEKSEIFDDQFSVERPDGSNFTLKIRSTKLEDSAMYFCASRAGVYTDTQYFGPGTRLTVL.

This clone was seen once. The chain joins TRBV27 to TRBJ1-2, with 7 bases identical to TRBD1. The junction had 9 bases not matched to a gene; V was cut back by 7 bases and J by 7 bases. Per germline, CDR1 MNHEY and CDR2 SMNVEV (reference sequence). This CDR3 has 13 residues. Here the CDR3 DNA reads TGTGCCAGCACCTCGACAGGGACAAGTGGCTACACCTTC. This gives the protein CASTSTGTSGYTF.

The chain is built from TRBV30 and TRBJ1-5; 10 nucleotides align to TRBD1. Germline lookup yields CDR1 GTSNPN and CDR2 SVGIG (reference sequence). V shed 0 bases and J 4 bases; nucleotides not matched to a gene: 0. The CDR3 contains 14 residues. The CDR3 loop is CAWSVDRGNQPQHF. CDR3 coding DNA: TGTGCCTGGAGTGTGGACAGGGGGAATCAGCCCCAGCATTTT. Based on the CDR3 plus reference TRBV30 and TRBJ1-5, the full variable domain is SQTIHQWPATLVQPVGSPLSLECTVEGTSNPNLYWYRQAAGRGLQLLFYSVGIGQISSEVPQNLSASRPQDRQFILSSKKLLLSDSGFYLCAWSVDRGNQPQHFGDGTRLSIL.

V usage is TRBV4-1 and J usage is TRBJ1-1; 7 bases agree with TRBD1. The CDR3 runs 17 residues. With V trimmed by 1 base and J by 0 bases, 8 bases remained unmatched. The germline V gene encodes CDR1 MGHRA and CDR2 YSYEKL. This CDR3 reads CASSQGARGAMNTEAFF. The CDR3 DNA follows: TGCGCCAGCAGCCAAGGGGCCAGGGGGGCGATGAACACTGAAGCTTTCTTT.

This sequence joins TRBV4-2 and TRBJ2-7, with TRBD2 matching over 13 bases. Germline trimming cut 4 bases from V and 4 bases from J; bases unmatched to any gene: 7. The germline CDR1 and CDR2 sequences are LGHNA and YNFKEQ. The CDR3 extends over 16 amino acids. The CDR3 region is CASSREALAGGYEQYF. The CDR3, as DNA: TGTGCCAGCAGCCGAGAAGCACTAGCGGGGGGGTACGAGCAGTACTTC.

This clone came up once. The genes are TRBV28 and TRBJ2-7, with 7 nucleotides matching TRBD1. The V gene end was trimmed by 5 bases and the J gene end by 4 bases; junction bases not matched to a gene: 8. Germline V gene sequence: CDR1 MDHEN, CDR2 SYDVKM. The CDR3 runs to 14 residues. CDR3 in DNA: TGTGCCAGCAGTCCCCCGAGACAGGGTTACGAGCAGTACTTC. The encoded protein is CASSPPRQGYEQYF.